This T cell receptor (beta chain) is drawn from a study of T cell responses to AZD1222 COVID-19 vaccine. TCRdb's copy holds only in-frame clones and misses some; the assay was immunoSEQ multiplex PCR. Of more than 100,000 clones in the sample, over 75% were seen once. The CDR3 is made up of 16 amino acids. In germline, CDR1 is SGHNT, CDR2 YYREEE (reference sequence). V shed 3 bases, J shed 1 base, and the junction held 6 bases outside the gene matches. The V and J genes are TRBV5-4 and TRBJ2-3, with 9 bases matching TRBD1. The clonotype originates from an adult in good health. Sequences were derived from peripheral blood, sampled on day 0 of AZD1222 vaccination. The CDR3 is CASSSVGTGRTDTQYF. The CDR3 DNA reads TGTGCCAGCAGCTCGGTGGGGACAGGGCGCACAGATACGCAGTATTTT.